This entry describes one T cell receptor beta chain. Its antigen remains unknown. This entry belongs to a study of blood T cells in healthy people across ages. Study-wide findings and caveats: Researchers deemed the diversity estimates from one million T cells underestimates. A roughly linear age-dependent decrease characterized TCR beta diversity per million T cells. With unsorted PBMCs, a conclusive comparison of naive versus antigen-experienced cells was not possible. Any changes in expanded clonotypes were possibly confounded, as donor CMV status remained unknown.

Per the germline V gene, CDR1 is LGHNA and CDR2 is YSLEER. After removal of 6 bases from V and 2 bases from J, the junction contained 7 bases not matched to a gene. The CDR3 has 15 residues. It was with a sample-barcoded 5' primer and a J-beta primer mix that a second PCR of roughly 7 to 12 cycles was run. TCRdb reprocessed the 5' RACE reads via MiXCR and lists one record per CDR3 protein. The sample lists 700,000 to 1,000,000 distinct CDR3 sequences; approximately 44% were seen once. This sequence was found in a man aged 60 to 75 in good health. The sequencing input was blood. This chain links TRBV4-3 with TRBJ2-3, with TRBD2 identical over 8 bases. CDR3 protein: CASRDNGGATDTQYF. The CDR3, as DNA: TGCGCCAGCAGGGACAACGGGGGGGCCACAGATACGCAGTATTTT.